This T cell receptor (beta chain) is drawn from a study of blood T cell repertoires in COVID-19 (TCRdb year 2020). With respect to the entire study: Samples covering the acute and convalescent phases of COVID-19 were provided by collaborators in the United States, Italy and Spain. Subjects who had been exposed to COVID-19, were actively infected with it, or had recovered from it provided the deeply sampled blood TCRbeta repertoires that made up the dataset. The sample metadata nearly always contained a de-identified subject ID, COVID-19 status, age in years and sex. A freely available public database, intended as a resource for researchers studying the immune response to SARS-CoV-2, is where the repertoires were released. Where available, HLA class I and class II types were obtained from metadata supplied by the sample provider rather than from assay-based typing. Samples came from the ongoing ImmuneRACE study (first 160 participants) plus 1,254 subjects from 6 global collaborators. The prospective study material was composed of cDNA or gDNA derived from T cells, B-cell-depleted T cells, or PBMCs.

TCRbeta CDR3 regions were amplified from genomic DNA by means of the immunoSEQ Assay, a bias-controlled multiplex PCR. The paper's processing steps were these. Nucleated cell counts per sample were estimated from amplification of reference gene primers within the assay. To quantify the absolute abundance of each unique TCRbeta CDR3 rearrangement, sequence reads were collapsed and filtered. For each sample, productive Simpson clonality was calculated as the square root of Simpson's diversity index across productive rearrangements. TCRdb holds this immuneACCESS table with in-frame rearrangements only. Some clones are missing; in checked studies, unresolved V genes explain under half, and the rest has no known cause. D and trimming were read from the DNA, whereas the V and J calls and clone size are those reported in that table. The sample table contains some 160,000 clones; only one count was recorded for roughly 85% of them. Clones ranked in the top ten supply under 2.5% of the sample.

Of note for this clone: Its antigen is still unknown. One junction end disagrees with the germline gene, perhaps due to a read error.

Collaborating institutions collected whole blood in K2EDTA tubes following their own protocols. For TCRbeta analysis, collaborator samples were shipped as frozen whole blood, as isolated PBMCs, or as DNA extracted from either sample type. Beyond this particular receptor, the publication reports: Clinical and demographic metadata were provided uncurated, with the amount varying by source and participant.

The source is a woman of 80 years or more with acute or convalescent COVID-19. Sequenced: peripheral blood.

The nucleotides are TGCAGCGTTGAAGAAAAGCGAGCGCCTCTCTTT. Its protein is CSVEEKRAPLF. The chain uses TRBV29-1 and TRBJ1-1; the D gene cannot be resolved reliably. Based on the germline V gene, the CDR1 and CDR2 sequences are SQVTM and ANQGSEA. Counted from cysteine to phenylalanine, this CDR3 has 11 amino acids. The DNA shown is the 33-base CDR3, in frame from base 1.